This section outlines one TCR beta chain sequence together with its context. The sorting of PBMCs gave CD4+ and CD8+ T cells. The sample comes from a study of CD8+ T cells in alopecia areata. CDR3 size: 11 residues. The germline V and J ends were trimmed by 6 bases and 4 bases, with 9 bases remaining between them. Germline CDR1 and CDR2: DFQATT and SNEGSKA (reference sequence). TCR sequencing used cDNA made by reverse transcription of extracted RNA. The table came from immunoSEQ multiplex PCR; TCRdb's copy has only in-frame clones and leaves some out. The table records about 150,000 clones, approximately 65% of them present only once.

The chain joins TRBV20-1 to TRBJ1-1; no reliable D call. The sequencing sample was made of CD8+ T cells sorted from blood. This receptor was taken from a human donor in good health. The DNA for the CDR3 is TGCAGTGCGAGCCCCGGCACTGAAGCTTTCTTT. Its protein product is CSASPGTEAFF.